These 18 T cell receptor beta chains were sequenced from one sample in a study of regulatory T cells in long-lasting Graves disease. Indicated time point: persistent/refractory GD, antithyroid drugs over 5 years with positive TRAb. From RNA extracted from PBMCs, the TCR library was made. Construction of TCR beta libraries relied on iRepertoire HTBI primers and on Arm-PCR targeting CDR3 regions. TCRdb reprocessed the multiplex PCR reads via MiXCR and lists one record per CDR3 protein. The sample lists some 280,000 distinct CDR3 sequences, around a fifth occurring once. The material sequenced was peripheral blood mononuclear cells (PBMCs), taken when the disease was refractory, from a patient treated with antithyroid drugs. The receptors here all came from a female donor with Graves disease.

The chain has TRBV20-1 and TRBJ2-7; D is unresolved. Per the germline V gene, CDR1 is DFQATT and CDR2 is SNEGSKA (reference sequence). V gave up 2 bases and J gave up 2 bases, with 7 bases separating them. The length of the CDR3 is 12 residues. The CDR3 loop is CSARKGTYEQYF. In nucleotides, the CDR3 is TGCAGTGCTAGAAAAGGAACCTACGAGCAGTACTTC.

Only a few counts were recorded for this clonotype. The chain combines TRBV12-3 or TRBV12-4 with TRBJ2-7, with D unclear. Trimming left V 3 bases short and J 4 bases short, with 13 bases between. This CDR3 region has 14 residues. CDR3 residues: CASSFLLSGYEQYF. CDR3 in DNA: TGTGCCAGCAGTTTTCTCCTTAGTGGGTACGAGCAGTACTTC.

This clonotype appeared a few times. The chain carries TRBV19 and TRBJ2-5, with TRBD1 matching 8 bases. The germline V gene has CDR1 LNHDA and CDR2 SQIVND (reference sequence). J was trimmed by 2 bases and V by 8 bases; bases with no gene match: 10. This CDR3 is built from 15 residues. The CDR3 loop reads CASGPGQANQETQYF. The CDR3, as DNA: TGTGCCAGTGGTCCGGGACAGGCTAATCAAGAGACCCAGTACTTC.

This clonotype showed up just once. The chain carries TRBV28 and TRBJ2-3, with D possibly matching TRBD2 (7 bases). The CDR3 extends over 15 amino acids. CDR1 is MDHEN, CDR2 SYDVKM, per germline. V gave up 9 bases and J gave up 2 bases, with 18 bases separating them. In DNA, the CDR3 is TGTGCCAGTAGGACAGCGGGGTTCCTCACAGATACGCAGTATTTT. This gives the protein CASRTAGFLTDTQYF.

This clonotype was seen a few times. J is TRBJ1-4 and V is TRBV29-1, with D perhaps TRBD1 (5 bases). Germline CDR1 SQVTM, CDR2 ANQGSEA. There are 13 residues in the CDR3. The V end was cut by 4 bases, the J end by 8 bases, with 14 bases between. CDR3 bases: TGCAGCGTTGGGGGCCCCTCGGGCGAAAAACTGTTTTTT. It translates to CSVGGPSGEKLFF.

The genes are TRBV15 and TRBJ2-2; D might be TRBD2 (6 bases). Germline V gives CDR1 LNHNV, CDR2 YYDKDF (reference sequence). The V and J ends lost 1 base and 13 bases respectively, with 10 bases between them. The CDR3 runs to 12 residues. CDR3 nucleotides: TGTGCCACCAGCAGAGTCGGGAGCGTGCTGTTTTTT. It codes for CATSRVGSVLFF.

The chain combines TRBV27 with TRBJ2-1; 8 bases fit TRBD1. Germline V gives CDR1 MNHEY, CDR2 SMNVEV (reference sequence). The V gene end was trimmed by 6 bases and the J gene end by 5 bases; junction bases not matched to a gene: 6. This CDR3 is built from 14 residues. The CDR3 protein is CASSPWTGNNEQFF. In DNA, the CDR3 is TGTGCCAGCAGCCCGTGGACAGGGAACAATGAGCAGTTCTTC.

The chain combines TRBV11-2 with TRBJ2-7, with a weak D call TRBD1 (6 bases). The CDR3 consists of 16 residues. Trimming pared 4 bases from V and 0 bases from J, leaving 16 bases between. The germline V gene has CDR1 SGHAT and CDR2 FQNNGV. CDR3 region: CASSSPRDNNSYEQYF. CDR3 coding DNA: TGTGCCAGCAGCTCCCCCCGGGACAACAACTCCTACGAGCAGTACTTC. Full variable domain (outside the CDR3, taken from reference TRBV11-2 and TRBJ2-7): EAGVAQSPRYKIIEKRQSVAFWCNPISGHATLYWYQQILGQGPKLLIQFQNNGVVDDSQLPKDRFSAERLKGVDSTLKIQPAKLEDSAVYLCASSSPRDNNSYEQYFGPGTRLTVT.

This clonotype has just one count. A much larger clone sits a single nucleotide away, making a read error possible. CDR3 in amino acids: CAGSRAGTGDETQYF. The CDR3 coding sequence is TGTGCCGGCAGCCGAGCCGGGACAGGGGACGAGACCCAGTACTTC. J is TRBJ2-5 and V is TRBV27, with 10 bases lining up with TRBD1. The length of the CDR3 is 15 residues. Germline V gene lookup returns CDR1 MNHEY and CDR2 SMNVEV (reference sequence).

This clonotype was observed a few times. The chain couples TRBV4-1 to TRBJ1-5; no reliable D call. Germline V gene sequence: CDR1 MGHRA, CDR2 YSYEKL. Trimming removed 1 base from V and 3 bases from J, with 10 bases in between. The CDR3 spans 15 residues. The CDR3 loop is CASSQAGSYNQPQHF. The DNA of the CDR3 is TGCGCCAGCAGCCAAGCCGGCAGCTACAATCAGCCCCAGCATTTT.

The chain couples TRBV25-1 to TRBJ1-2, with D uncertain. Germline values: CDR1 MGHDK, CDR2 SYGVNS. This CDR3 comprises 12 residues. V lost 3 bases to trimming and J lost 10 bases, with 12 bases between them. The CDR3 loop is CASSDIWSYYTF. In DNA, the CDR3 is TGTGCCAGCAGTGATATTTGGTCTTACTACACCTTC.

This clonotype came up once. This rearrangement joins TRBV9 to TRBJ2-7; D possibly corresponds to TRBD2 (6 bases). The germline V gene encodes CDR1 SGDLS and CDR2 YYNGEE. The length of the CDR3 is 14 residues. Deletions cut 1 base from V and 5 bases from J, with 13 bases between. This CDR3 is CASSVSGQPHEQYF. DNA for the CDR3: TGTGCCAGCAGCGTAAGCGGGCAGCCCCACGAGCAGTACTTC.

The rearrangement links TRBV7-2 to TRBJ2-7; D unresolved. Germline CDR1 is SGHTA and CDR2 is FQGNSA. V was trimmed by 5 bases and J by 1 base, leaving 15 bases between them. The CDR3 runs 15 residues. The CDR3 loop reads CASSQDPARSYEQYF. The DNA for the CDR3 is TGTGCCAGCAGCCAAGATCCCGCCAGGTCCTACGAGCAGTACTTC.

V is TRBV7-9 and J is TRBJ2-4; 8 nucleotides line up with TRBD2. The CDR3 has 14 residues. V lost 3 bases, J lost 3 bases, and 1 base stayed unmatched. CDR1 and CDR2 from the germline V gene are SEHNR and FQNEAQ (reference sequence). The CDR3 DNA follows: TGTGCCAGCAGCTTTGCGGGAGGCAAAAACATTCAGTACTTC. It encodes CASSFAGGKNIQYF. Full variable domain (outside the CDR3, taken from reference TRBV7-9 and TRBJ2-4): DTGVSQNPRHKITKRGQNVTFRCDPISEHNRLYWYRQTLGQGPEFLTYFQNEAQLEKSRLLSDRFSAERPKGSFSTLEIQRTEQGDSAMYLCASSFAGGKNIQYFGAGTRLSVL.

As regards this clonotype: A read error may explain this, as a much larger clone is one base away. V is TRBV11-1 and J is TRBJ2-4; 13 bases line up with TRBD2. Looked up from germline, CDR1 is SGHAT and CDR2 is FQDESV (reference sequence). The CDR3 is 17 residues long. CDR3 sequence: CASSITGLAGDGETQCF. Here the CDR3 DNA reads TGTGCCAGCAGCATAACCGGACTAGCGGGAGACGGGGAGACCCAGTGCTTC.

The chain uses TRBV29-1 and TRBJ1-1; perhaps TRBD1 as D (5 bases). The CDR3 extends over 12 amino acids. Looked up from germline, CDR1 is SQVTM and CDR2 is ANQGSEA. In DNA form, the CDR3 reads TGCTCCGGGGCCCAACCGTACACTGAAGCTTTCTTT. Residues: CSGAQPYTEAFF. The full variable domain, its missing parts supplied by reference TRBV29-1 and TRBJ1-1, is SAVISQKPSRDICQRGTSLTIQCQVDSQVTMMFWYRQQPGQSLTLIATANQGSEATYESGFVIDKFPISRPNLTFSTLTVSNMSPEDSSIYLCSGAQPYTEAFFGQGTRLTVV.

The chain is built from TRBV7-9 and TRBJ1-2; D not certain. CDR3 length equals 12 residues. The ends were cut back, 5 bases at V and 8 bases at J, with 12 bases in the middle. Germline V gives CDR1 SEHNR, CDR2 FQNEAQ (reference sequence). CDR3 DNA sequence: TGTGCCAGCAGCCTTGGGAGCCCCGGCTACACCTTC. Protein sequence: CASSLGSPGYTF. The variable domain in full, with the rest retrieved from reference TRBV7-9 and TRBJ1-2, is DTGVSQNPRHKITKRGQNVTFRCDPISEHNRLYWYRQTLGQGPEFLTYFQNEAQLEKSRLLSDRFSAERPKGSFSTLEIQRTEQGDSAMYLCASSLGSPGYTFGSGTRLTVV.

In its sample, this clonotype was seen a few times. The chain combines TRBV12-3 or TRBV12-4 with TRBJ2-6; a weak D match, TRBD1 (8 bases). This CDR3 contains 18 residues. V lost 5 bases, J lost 1 base, and 18 bases lay in between. The CDR3 nucleotides are TGTGCCAGCAGTAGCACAGGGGGGGGAGTGTCTGGGGCCAACGTCCTGACTTTC. This translates into CASSSTGGGVSGANVLTF.